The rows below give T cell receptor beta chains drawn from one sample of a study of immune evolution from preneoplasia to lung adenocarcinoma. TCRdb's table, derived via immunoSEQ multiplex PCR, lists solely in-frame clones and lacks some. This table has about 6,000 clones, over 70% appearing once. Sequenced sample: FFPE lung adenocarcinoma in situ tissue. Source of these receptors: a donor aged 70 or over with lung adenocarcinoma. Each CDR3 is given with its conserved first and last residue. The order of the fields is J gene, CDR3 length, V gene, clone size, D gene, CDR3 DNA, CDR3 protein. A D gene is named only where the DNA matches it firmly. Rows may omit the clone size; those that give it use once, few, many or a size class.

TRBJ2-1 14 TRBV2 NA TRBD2 TGTGCCAGCCAGACAGGCGGGAGGGGCAATGAGCAGTTCTTC CASQTGGRGNEQFF
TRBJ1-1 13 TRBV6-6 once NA TGTGCCAGCAGTGGAAACAGGAACACTGAAGCTTTCTTT CASSGNRNTEAFF
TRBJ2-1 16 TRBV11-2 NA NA TGTGCCAGCAGCTTATTTGGGGCAGCAATTTACGCTGAGCAGTTCTTC CASSLFGAAIYAEQFF
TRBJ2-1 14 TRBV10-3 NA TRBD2 TGTGCCATGTCGGGGAGGGGGACTAGCGATGAGCAGTTCTTC CAMSGRGTSDEQFF
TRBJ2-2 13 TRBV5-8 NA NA TGTGCCAGCAGCCTAATTAACACCGGGGAGCTGTTTTTT CASSLINTGELFF
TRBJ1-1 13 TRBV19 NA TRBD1 TGTGCCAGTAGTTTTACAGGGGACACTGAAGCTTTCTTT CASSFTGDTEAFF
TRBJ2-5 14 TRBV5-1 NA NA TGCGCCAGCAGCTTTAATGGATGGGGAGAGACCCAGTACTTC CASSFNGWGETQYF
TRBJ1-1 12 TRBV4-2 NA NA TGTGCCAGCAGCCAACTTTCCACTGAAGCTTTCTTT CASSQLSTEAFF
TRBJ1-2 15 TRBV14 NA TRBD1 TGTGCCAGCAGCCAAGCCGGGACAGGGATGTATGGCTACACCTTC CASSQAGTGMYGYTF
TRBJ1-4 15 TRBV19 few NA TGTGCCAGTAGTATAGCGGGACCGAGGAATGAAAAACTGTTTTTT CASSIAGPRNEKLFF
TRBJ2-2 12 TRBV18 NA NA TGTGCCAGCTCTCACTACACCGGGGAGCTGTTTTTT CASSHYTGELFF
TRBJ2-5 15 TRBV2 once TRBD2 TGTGCCAGCAGTCTAGCGGGTACAAGTCAAGAGACCCAGTACTTC CASSLAGTSQETQYF
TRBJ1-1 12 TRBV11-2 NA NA TGTGCCAGCAGCTTAGATACCACTGAAGCTTTCTTT CASSLDTTEAFF
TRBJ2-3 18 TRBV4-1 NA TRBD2 TGCGCCAGCAGCCAAGATCAAGGTAGCGGGAGACCTGGGGATACGCAGTATTTT CASSQDQGSGRPGDTQYF
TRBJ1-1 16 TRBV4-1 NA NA TGCGCCAGCAGCCAAGAAGGGGGAAGGCGGGGCACTGAAGCTTTCTTT CASSQEGGRRGTEAFF
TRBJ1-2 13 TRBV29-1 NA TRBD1 TGCAGCGTTGATAGACAGGGAAAATATGGCTACACCTTC CSVDRQGKYGYTF
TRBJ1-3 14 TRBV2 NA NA TGTGCCAGCAAAACCGGGACGGCTGGAAACACCATATATTTT CASKTGTAGNTIYF
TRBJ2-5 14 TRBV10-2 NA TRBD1 TGCGCCAGCAGTGACAGGCTCAGGGGGGAGACCCAGTACTTC CASSDRLRGETQYF
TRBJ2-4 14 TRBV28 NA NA TGTGCCAGCAGTTACCCCTCGGGGGCGAACATTCAGTACTTC CASSYPSGANIQYF
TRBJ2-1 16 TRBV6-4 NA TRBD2 TGTGCCAGCAGTCCTCAACTAGCGGGAGAATGGAATGAGCAGTTCTTC CASSPQLAGEWNEQFF
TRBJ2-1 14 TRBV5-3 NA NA TGTGCCAGCCCCCTGACGAGGTCCTACAATGAGCAGTTCTTC CASPLTRSYNEQFF
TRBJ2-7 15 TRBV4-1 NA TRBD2 TGCGCCAGCAGCCGCTATTTGCGGGAGCCTTACGAGCAGTACTTC CASSRYLREPYEQYF
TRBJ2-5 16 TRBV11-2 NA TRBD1 TGTGCCAGCAGCCGGAAGGACAGGCCTCTACAAGAGACCCAGTACTTC CASSRKDRPLQETQYF
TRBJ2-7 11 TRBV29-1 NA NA TGCAGCGTTGGGGAGCGAACCGAGCAGTACTTC CSVGERTEQYF
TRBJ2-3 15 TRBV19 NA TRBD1 TGTGCCACCAGTGGAGGACAGGGCCGCACAGATACGCAGTATTTT CATSGGQGRTDTQYF
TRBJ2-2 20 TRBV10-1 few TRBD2 TGCGCCAGCAGTGAGTCGATCCTGCGAACTAGCGGGAGTGAGTTCGGGGAGCTGTTTTTT CASSESILRTSGSEFGELFF
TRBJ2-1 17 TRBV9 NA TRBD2 TGTGCCAGCAGCGTAGCTACGGGAGCAGGCGGGGGCAATGAGCAGTTCTTC CASSVATGAGGGNEQFF
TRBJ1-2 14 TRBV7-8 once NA TGTGCCAGCAGCTTGATAGGGTCTAACTATGGCTACACCTTC CASSLIGSNYGYTF
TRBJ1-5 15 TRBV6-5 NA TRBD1 TGTGCCAGCAGTCTGACGACAGGGACAGATCAGCCCCAGCATTTT CASSLTTGTDQPQHF
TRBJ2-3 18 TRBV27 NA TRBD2 TGTGCCAGCAGTTTAATATCGACTAGCGGGAGGTTCGCAGATACGCAGTATTTT CASSLISTSGRFADTQYF
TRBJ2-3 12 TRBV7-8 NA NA TGTGCCAGCAGCTCTGGCACAGATACGCAGTATTTT CASSSGTDTQYF
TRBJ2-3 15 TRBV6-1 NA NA TGTGCCAGCAGTGTCGGTGGGACTAGCACAGATACGCAGTATTTT CASSVGGTSTDTQYF
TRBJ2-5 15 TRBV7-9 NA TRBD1 TGTGCCAGCAGCTCCAGGACAGGGGCCGGAGAGACCCAGTACTTC CASSSRTGAGETQYF
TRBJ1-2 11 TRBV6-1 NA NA TGTGCCAGCAGATTTAACTATGGCTACACCTTC CASRFNYGYTF
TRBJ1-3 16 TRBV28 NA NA TGTGCCAGCAACGCTCCCAGGGTAACGGCTGGAAACACCATATATTTT CASNAPRVTAGNTIYF
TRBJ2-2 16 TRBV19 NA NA TGTGCCAGTAGTATATCGGAGCGGAGAGGCACCGGGGAGCTGTTTTTT CASSISERRGTGELFF
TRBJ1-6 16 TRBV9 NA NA TGTGCCAGCAGCCCGGGCCTGAGCTCCTATAATTCACCCCTCCACTTT CASSPGLSSYNSPLHF
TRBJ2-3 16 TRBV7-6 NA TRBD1 TGTGCCAGCAGCTCTTTGACAGGGACCGATGCGGATACGCAGTATTTT CASSSLTGTDADTQYF
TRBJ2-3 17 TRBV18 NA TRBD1 TGTGCCAGCTCACGCTTTGGGCCACAGGGGCAGGCAGATACGCAGTATTTT CASSRFGPQGQADTQYF
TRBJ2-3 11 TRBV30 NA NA TGTGCCTGGAGTGCGGCGGATACGCAGTATTTT CAWSAADTQYF
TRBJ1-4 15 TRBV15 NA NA TGTGCCACCAGCAGAGGAGAGAGGGTGGCTGAAAAACTGTTTTTT CATSRGERVAEKLFF
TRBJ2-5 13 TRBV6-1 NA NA TGTGCCAGCAGTGATTGGGGAATCGAGACCCAGTACTTC CASSDWGIETQYF
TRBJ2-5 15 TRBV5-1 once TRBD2 TGCGCCAGCAGATCCCTAGCGGGATCCCAAGAGACCCAGTACTTC CASRSLAGSQETQYF
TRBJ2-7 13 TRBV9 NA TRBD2 TGTGCCAGCAGCGTTGGACTAGCAGACGAGCAGTACTTC CASSVGLADEQYF
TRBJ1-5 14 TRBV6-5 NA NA TGTGCCAGCAGTCCCCTTGTTAGCAATCAGTCCCAGCATTTT CASSPLVSNQSQHF
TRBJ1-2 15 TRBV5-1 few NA TGCGCCAGCAGCCCAGGACAGAATCAATACTATGGCTACACCTTC CASSPGQNQYYGYTF
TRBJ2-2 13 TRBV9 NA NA TGTGCCAGCAGCGTAGGGTCGGACGGGGAGCTGTTTTTT CASSVGSDGELFF
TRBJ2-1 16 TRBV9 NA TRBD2 TGTGCCAGCAGCGAGACTAGCGGGAGGGCCTACAATGAGCAGTTCTTC CASSETSGRAYNEQFF
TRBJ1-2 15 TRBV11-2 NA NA TGTGCCAGCAGCTTAGGCCGGGCCCAAGGGGATGGCTACACCTTC CASSLGRAQGDGYTF
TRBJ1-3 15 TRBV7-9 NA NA TGTGCCAGCAGCTTTTCAGGTGACTCTGGAAACACCATATATTTT CASSFSGDSGNTIYF
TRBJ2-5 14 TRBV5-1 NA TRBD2 TGCGCCAGCAGCTGGACTAGCGGGAGAGAGACCCAGTACTTC CASSWTSGRETQYF
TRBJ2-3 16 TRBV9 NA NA TGTGCCAGCAGCGTAGGTGGTAGGGACGTCTCAGATACGCAGTATTTT CASSVGGRDVSDTQYF
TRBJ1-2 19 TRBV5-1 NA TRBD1 TGCGCCAGCGCCCCTTCTGCAGGACAGGGAGTATCATTGATGTATGGCTACACCTTC CASAPSAGQGVSLMYGYTF
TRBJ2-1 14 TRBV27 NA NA TGTGCCAGCAGTTTAAGTGTTCGGACCAATGAGCAGTTCTTC CASSLSVRTNEQFF
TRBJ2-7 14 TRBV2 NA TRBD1 TGTGCCAGCAGCCCAGACAGGGGGACCTACGAGCAGTACTTC CASSPDRGTYEQYF